Sequencing of this TCR beta chain was carried out in a study of shared clonotypes between healthy human individuals. This clone was seen a handful of times. The authors split each subset's genomic DNA evenly across several immunoSEQ plates. Produced via immunoSEQ multiplex PCR; TCRdb's table is partial and in-frame only. The table shows some 500,000 clones, with about 74% occurring only once. With unsorted samples, genomic DNA was obtained from about 90 million PBMCs. What was sequenced was PBMCs. The receptor's source is a woman between 40 and 55 years old in good health. Some clones in this sample may be carry-over from other donors' samples.

The chain's CDR3 is CASSLVVGEQFF. In DNA, the CDR3 is TGTGCCAGCAGCTTAGTTGTAGGTGAGCAGTTCTTC. The V call is TRBV7-9, the J call TRBJ2-1; D is ambiguous. With 1 base removed from V and 9 bases from J, the gap between germline ends came to 7 bases. CDR3 length equals 12 residues. CDR1 is SEHNR and CDR2 is FQNEAQ in the germline V gene (reference sequence).